Shown below are 10 T cell receptor beta chains from a single sample sequenced in a study of blood T cell repertoires in COVID-19. The protocol was immunoSEQ multiplex PCR, while the TCRdb copy is restricted to in-frame clones and leaves out a portion. The sample has roughly 250,000 clones, roughly 86% seen once. The specimen sequenced was peripheral blood. Source of these receptors: a man in his fifties or sixties with acute or convalescent COVID-19.

The chain carries TRBV9 and TRBJ1-6, with D hard to call. The CDR3 has 14 amino acids. The V end lost 5 bases, the J end lost 4 bases, and 10 bases lay between the germline ends. The V gene's germline CDR1 is SGDLS and CDR2 YYNGEE. CDR3 loop: CASRSGGYNSPLHF. CDR3 nucleotide sequence: TGTGCCAGCAGATCCGGTGGTTATAATTCACCCCTCCACTTT.

This chain connects TRBV5-1 to TRBJ1-2; D perhaps matches TRBD1 (5 bases). CDR1 and CDR2 (germline): SGHRS, YFSETQ. V was pared by 4 bases and J by 7 bases, with 17 bases between. CDR3 length: 14 amino acids. CDR3 bases: TGCGCCAGCAGCGCCTTTGGGGACTCTGGTGGCTACACCTTC. Translated: CASSAFGDSGGYTF. Looking up the rest from reference TRBV5-1 and TRBJ1-2 gives the full variable domain: KAGVTQTPRYLIKTRGQQVTLSCSPISGHRSVSWYQQTPGQGLQFLFEYFSETQRNKGNFPGRFSGRQFSNSRSEMNVSTLELGDSALYLCASSAFGDSGGYTFGSGTRLTVV.

The chain is built from TRBV11-3 and TRBJ2-3; D is unresolved. This CDR3 is built from 15 residues. The V gene lost 7 bases and the J gene lost 0 bases, with 14 bases spanning the gap. Per germline, CDR1 SGHNT and CDR2 YENEEA. CDR3 coding DNA: TGTGCCAGCACCTCCCTGGCTCGTAGCACAGATACGCAGTATTTT. This encodes CASTSLARSTDTQYF.

V gene TRBV5-1 combines with J gene TRBJ2-7; 7 nucleotides match TRBD2. Germline V gene lookup returns CDR1 SGHRS and CDR2 YFSETQ. The CDR3 is 15 residues long. V trimming: 0 bases; J trimming: 0 bases; junction bases outside the gene matches: 3. DNA of the CDR3: TGCGCCAGCAGCTTGGCCGGGGGGATCTCCTACGAGCAGTACTTC. Amino acid sequence: CASSLAGGISYEQYF.

The chain has TRBV6-5 and TRBJ2-1; no clear D. This CDR3 is 13 amino acids long. V shed 8 bases and J shed 0 bases, with 8 bases lying between them. Germline V gene sequence: CDR1 MNHEY, CDR2 SVGAGI. DNA for the CDR3: TGTGCCAGCGACGACTCCTCCTACAATGAGCAGTTCTTC. Residues: CASDDSSYNEQFF.

The CDR3 is CASSYSRLTDTQYF. The CDR3 DNA reads as TGTGCCAGCAGTTACTCGCGACTCACAGATACGCAGTATTTT. The chain recombines TRBV6-2 or TRBV6-3 with TRBJ2-3; no definite D call. The V gene's germline CDR1 is MNHEY and CDR2 SVGEGT. V lost 0 bases to trimming and J lost 2 bases, with 6 bases between them. This CDR3 is 14 amino acids long.

J is TRBJ2-2 and V is TRBV18; D might be TRBD1 (6 bases). The CDR3 has 16 amino acids. Looked up from germline, CDR1 is KGHSH and CDR2 is LQKENI. V was cut by 6 bases and J by 1 base, with 15 bases left in between. CDR3 sequence reads: CASSAGSGQNTGELFF. DNA of the CDR3: TGTGCCAGCTCGGCCGGGTCGGGACAGAACACCGGGGAGCTGTTTTTT.

This chain joins TRBV5-1 and TRBJ2-7; tentatively, D is TRBD2 (6 bases). Germline loops: CDR1 SGHRS, CDR2 YFSETQ. The CDR3 loop spans 14 amino acids. Trimming cost V 4 bases and J 7 bases, with 18 bases left between them. CDR3 residues: CASSHGQGGGEQYF. The CDR3 DNA follows: TGCGCCAGCAGCCATGGGCAGGGAGGAGGGGAGCAGTACTTC.

Only one count was recorded for this clone. V usage is TRBV27 and J usage is TRBJ2-2, with D tentatively TRBD2 (6 bases). Trimming took off 6 bases at V and 5 bases at J, with 22 bases between the two ends. Germline V gene data show CDR1 as MNHEY and CDR2 as SMNVEV (reference sequence). The CDR3 runs 17 residues. The CDR3 nucleotides are TGTGCCAGCAGCCCCCCGGGACTCCCATCGCGGACCGGGGAGCTGTTTTTT. Protein: CASSPPGLPSRTGELFF.

V gene TRBV5-1 combines with J gene TRBJ2-5; D possibly corresponds to TRBD1 (5 bases). The CDR3 totals 12 residues. V was clipped by 4 bases and J by 5 bases, with 9 bases between them. Germline V gene lookup returns CDR1 SGHRS and CDR2 YFSETQ. The CDR3: CASSQNRETQYF. CDR3 in DNA: TGCGCCAGCAGCCAGAACAGGGAGACCCAGTACTTC.